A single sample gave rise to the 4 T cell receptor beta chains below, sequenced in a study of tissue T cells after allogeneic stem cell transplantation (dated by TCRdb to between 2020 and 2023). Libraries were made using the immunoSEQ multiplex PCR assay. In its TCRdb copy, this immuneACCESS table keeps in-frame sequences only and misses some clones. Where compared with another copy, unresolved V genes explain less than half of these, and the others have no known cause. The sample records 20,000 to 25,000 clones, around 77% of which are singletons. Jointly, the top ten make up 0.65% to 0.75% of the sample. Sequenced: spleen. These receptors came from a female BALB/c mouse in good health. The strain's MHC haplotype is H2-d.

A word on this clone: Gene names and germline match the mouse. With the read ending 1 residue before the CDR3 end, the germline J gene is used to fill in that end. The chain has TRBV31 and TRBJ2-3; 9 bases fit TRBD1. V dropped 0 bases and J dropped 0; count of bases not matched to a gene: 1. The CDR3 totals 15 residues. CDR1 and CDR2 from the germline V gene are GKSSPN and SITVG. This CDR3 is CAWSLDRGSAETLYF. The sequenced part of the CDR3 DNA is TGTGCCTGGAGTCTAGACAGGGGGAGTGCAGAAACGCTGTAT.

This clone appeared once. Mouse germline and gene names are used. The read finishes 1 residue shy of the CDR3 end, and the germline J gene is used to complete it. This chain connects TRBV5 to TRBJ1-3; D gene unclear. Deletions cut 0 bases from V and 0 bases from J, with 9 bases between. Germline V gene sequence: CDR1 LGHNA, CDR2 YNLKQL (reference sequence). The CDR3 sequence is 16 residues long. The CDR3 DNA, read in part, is TGTGCCAGCAGCCAAGATGAGGCCAGTTCTGGAAATACGCTCTAT. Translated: CASSQDEASSGNTLY. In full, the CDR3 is CASSQDEASSGNTLYF.

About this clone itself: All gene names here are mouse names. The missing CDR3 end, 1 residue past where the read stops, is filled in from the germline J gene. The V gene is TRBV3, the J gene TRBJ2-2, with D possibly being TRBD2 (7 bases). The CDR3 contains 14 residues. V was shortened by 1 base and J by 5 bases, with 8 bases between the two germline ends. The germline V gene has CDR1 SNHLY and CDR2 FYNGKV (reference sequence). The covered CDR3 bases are TGTGCCAGCAGCTTAGAGGGGGGGACCGGGCAGCTCTAC. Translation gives CASSLEGGTGQLY. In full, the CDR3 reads CASSLEGGTGQLYF.

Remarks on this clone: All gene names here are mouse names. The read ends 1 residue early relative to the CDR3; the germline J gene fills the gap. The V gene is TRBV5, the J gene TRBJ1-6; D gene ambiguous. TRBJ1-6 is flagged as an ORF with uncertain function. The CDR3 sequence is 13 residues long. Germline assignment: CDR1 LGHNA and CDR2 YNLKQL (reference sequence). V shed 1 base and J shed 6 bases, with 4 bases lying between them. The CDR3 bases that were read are TGTGCCAGCAGCCAAGTCAGTAATTCGCCCCTCTAC. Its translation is CASSQVSNSPLY. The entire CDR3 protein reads CASSQVSNSPLYF.